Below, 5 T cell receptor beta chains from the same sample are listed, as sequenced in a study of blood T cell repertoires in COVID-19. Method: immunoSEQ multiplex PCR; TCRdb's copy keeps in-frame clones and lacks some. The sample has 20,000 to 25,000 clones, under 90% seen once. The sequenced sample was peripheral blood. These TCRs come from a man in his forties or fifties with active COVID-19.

DNA for the CDR3: TGTGCCAGCAGTTACCAGGGTTCGGATGGCTACACCTTC. This gives the protein CASSYQGSDGYTF. This rearrangement joins TRBV6-5 to TRBJ1-2; a possible D gene is TRBD1 (5 bases). V was shortened by 2 bases and J by 6 bases, with 10 bases between the two germline ends. The V gene's germline CDR1 is MNHEY and CDR2 SVGAGI. The CDR3 consists of 13 residues.

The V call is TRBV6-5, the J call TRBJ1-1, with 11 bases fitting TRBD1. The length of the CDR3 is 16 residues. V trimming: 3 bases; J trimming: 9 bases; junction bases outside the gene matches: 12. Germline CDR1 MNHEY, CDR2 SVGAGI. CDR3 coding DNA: TGTGCCAGCAGTTATTATCCCGGGACAGGGGGTCCCCAAGCTTTCTTT. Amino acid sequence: CASSYYPGTGGPQAFF.

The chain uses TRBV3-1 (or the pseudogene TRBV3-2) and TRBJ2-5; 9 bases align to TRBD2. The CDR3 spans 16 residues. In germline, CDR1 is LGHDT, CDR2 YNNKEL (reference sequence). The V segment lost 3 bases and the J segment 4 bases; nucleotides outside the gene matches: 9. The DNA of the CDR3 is TGTGCCAGCAGCCACTCCGGGACTAGCTTAGGAGAGACCCAGTACTTC. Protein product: CASSHSGTSLGETQYF.

CDR3 in amino acids: CASNRGEKYEQYF. CDR3 coding DNA: TGTGCCAGCAACCGGGGGGAAAAGTACGAGCAGTACTTC. The rearrangement uses TRBV6-6 and TRBJ2-7; 7 bases agree with TRBD2. Germline V gives CDR1 MNHNY, CDR2 SVGAGI (reference sequence). The CDR3 length is 13 residues. V shed 7 bases, J shed 4 bases, and the junction held 7 bases outside the gene matches.

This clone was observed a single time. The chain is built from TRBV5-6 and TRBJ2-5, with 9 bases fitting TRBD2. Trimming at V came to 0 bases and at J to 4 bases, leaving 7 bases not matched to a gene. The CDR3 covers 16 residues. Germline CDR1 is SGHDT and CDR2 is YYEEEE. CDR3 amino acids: CASSLVGGGASETQYF. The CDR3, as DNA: TGTGCCAGCAGCTTGGTGGGCGGGGGGGCCTCAGAGACCCAGTACTTC.